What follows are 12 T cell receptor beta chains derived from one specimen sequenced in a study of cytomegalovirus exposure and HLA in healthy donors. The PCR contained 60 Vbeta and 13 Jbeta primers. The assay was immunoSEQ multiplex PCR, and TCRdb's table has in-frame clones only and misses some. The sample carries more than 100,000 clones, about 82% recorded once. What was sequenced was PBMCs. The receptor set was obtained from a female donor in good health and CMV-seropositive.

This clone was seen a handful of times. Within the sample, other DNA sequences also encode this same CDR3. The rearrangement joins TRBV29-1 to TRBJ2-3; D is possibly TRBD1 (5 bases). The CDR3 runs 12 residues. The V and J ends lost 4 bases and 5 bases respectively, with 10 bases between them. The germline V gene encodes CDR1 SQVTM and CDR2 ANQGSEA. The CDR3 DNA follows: TGCAGCGTTGGGCAGGGTGGAGATACGCAGTATTTT. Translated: CSVGQGGDTQYF.

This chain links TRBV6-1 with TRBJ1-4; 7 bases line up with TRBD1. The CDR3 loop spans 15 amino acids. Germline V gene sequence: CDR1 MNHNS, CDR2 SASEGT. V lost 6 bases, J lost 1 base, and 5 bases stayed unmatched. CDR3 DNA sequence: TGTGCCAGCAGACAACCAGGGGGAACTAATGAAAAACTGTTTTTT. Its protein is CASRQPGGTNEKLFF.

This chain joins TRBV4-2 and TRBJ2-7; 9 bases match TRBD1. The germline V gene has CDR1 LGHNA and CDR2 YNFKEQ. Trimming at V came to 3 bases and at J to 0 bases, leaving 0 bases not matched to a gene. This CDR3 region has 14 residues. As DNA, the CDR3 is TGTGCCAGCAGCCAGGGACAGGGCTCCTACGAGCAGTACTTC. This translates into CASSQGQGSYEQYF.

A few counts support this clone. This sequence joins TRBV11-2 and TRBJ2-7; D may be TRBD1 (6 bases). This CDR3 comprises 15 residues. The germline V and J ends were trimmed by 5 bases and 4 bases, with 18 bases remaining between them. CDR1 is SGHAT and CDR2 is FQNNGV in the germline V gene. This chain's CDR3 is CASSPRPNRDYEQYF. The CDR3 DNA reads TGTGCCAGCAGCCCTAGACCGAACAGGGATTACGAGCAGTACTTC. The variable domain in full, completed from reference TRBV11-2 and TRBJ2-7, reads EAGVAQSPRYKIIEKRQSVAFWCNPISGHATLYWYQQILGQGPKLLIQFQNNGVVDDSQLPKDRFSAERLKGVDSTLKIQPAKLEDSAVYLCASSPRPNRDYEQYFGPGTRLTVT.

CDR3 loop: CASSDSGGAGELFF. DNA of the CDR3: TGTGCCAGCAGCGATAGCGGGGGGGCCGGGGAGCTGTTTTTT. This rearrangement joins TRBV11-3 to TRBJ2-2; 11 bases fit TRBD2. The CDR3 runs to 14 residues. The V gene's germline CDR1 is SGHNT and CDR2 YENEEA. Trimming took 5 bases from V and 6 from J; bases not matched to a gene: 2.

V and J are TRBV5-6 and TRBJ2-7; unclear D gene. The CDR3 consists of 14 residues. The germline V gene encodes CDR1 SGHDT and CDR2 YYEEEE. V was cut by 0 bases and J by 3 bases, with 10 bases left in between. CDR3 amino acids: CASSLVHSSYEQYF. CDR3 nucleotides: TGTGCCAGCAGCTTGGTTCACAGTAGCTACGAGCAGTACTTC.

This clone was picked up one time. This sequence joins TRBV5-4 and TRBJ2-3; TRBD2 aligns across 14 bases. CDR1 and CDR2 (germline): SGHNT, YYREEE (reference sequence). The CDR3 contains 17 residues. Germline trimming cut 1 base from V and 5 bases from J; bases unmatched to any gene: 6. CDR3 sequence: CASSLKTSGGGRDTQYF. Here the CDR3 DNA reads TGTGCCAGCAGCTTGAAGACTAGCGGGGGGGGACGAGATACGCAGTATTTT.

In nucleotides, the CDR3 is TGTGCCAGCAGCCTCAGTCCCCCGGGACAGGGGAACACTGAAGCTTTCTTT. As protein: CASSLSPPGQGNTEAFF. V usage is TRBV7-6 and J usage is TRBJ1-1; 9 bases align to TRBD1. CDR3 length equals 17 residues. Germline-derived CDR1 and CDR2 are SGHVS and FNYEAQ. Unmatched junction bases numbered 11, after V lost 5 bases and J lost 1 base.

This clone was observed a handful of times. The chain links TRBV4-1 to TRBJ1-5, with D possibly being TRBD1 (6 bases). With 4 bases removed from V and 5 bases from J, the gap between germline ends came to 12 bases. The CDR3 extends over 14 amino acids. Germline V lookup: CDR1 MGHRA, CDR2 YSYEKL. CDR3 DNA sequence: TGCGCCAGCAGCCGTCGACAGGCTGATCAGCCCCAGCATTTT. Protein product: CASSRRQADQPQHF.

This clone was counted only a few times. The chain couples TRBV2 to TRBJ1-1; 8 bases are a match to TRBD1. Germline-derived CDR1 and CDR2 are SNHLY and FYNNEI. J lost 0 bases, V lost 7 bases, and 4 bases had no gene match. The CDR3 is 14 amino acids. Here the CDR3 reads CASIRGLMNTEAFF. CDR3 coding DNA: TGTGCCAGCATCAGGGGGCTCATGAACACTGAAGCTTTCTTT.

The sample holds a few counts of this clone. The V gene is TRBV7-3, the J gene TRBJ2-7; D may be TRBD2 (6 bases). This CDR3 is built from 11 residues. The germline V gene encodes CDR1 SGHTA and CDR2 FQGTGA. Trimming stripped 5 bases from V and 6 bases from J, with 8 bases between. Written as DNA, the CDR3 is TGTGCCAGCAGCATGGGAGGCGAGCAGTACTTC. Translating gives CASSMGGEQYF. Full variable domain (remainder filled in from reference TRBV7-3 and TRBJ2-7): GAGVSQTPSNKVTEKGKYVELRCDPISGHTALYWYRQSLGQGPEFLIYFQGTGAADDSGLPNDRFFAVRPEGSVSTLKIQRTERGDSAVYLCASSMGGEQYFGPGTRLTVT.

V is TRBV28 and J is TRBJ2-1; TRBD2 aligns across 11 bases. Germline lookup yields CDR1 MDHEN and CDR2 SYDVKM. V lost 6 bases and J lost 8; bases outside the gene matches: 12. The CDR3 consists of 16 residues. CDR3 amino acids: CASSPRIAGGPDEQFF. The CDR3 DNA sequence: TGTGCCAGCAGCCCACGCATAGCGGGGGGGCCAGATGAGCAGTTCTTC.